Sequencing of this T cell receptor beta chain was carried out in a study of blood T cells in healthy people across ages. In terms of origin and age, donors were healthy Caucasian individuals from Russia aged about 6 to 90. With regard to this clonotype: The antigen remains undetermined.

A J-beta primer mix and a sample-barcoded 5' primer were used in a second PCR of roughly 6 to 12 cycles. TCRdb re-called the 5' RACE reads with MiXCR, one entry per CDR3 protein. The sample carries 1.8 million or so distinct CDR3 sequences, about two fifths recorded once. The germline V gene has CDR1 LNHNV and CDR2 YYDKDF (reference sequence). The CDR3 contains 17 residues. V gave up 0 bases and J gave up 7 bases; unmatched junction bases: 11. The study's findings and limits: Leaving the PBMCs unsorted stopped any conclusive comparison of naive versus antigen-experienced cells.

The V call is TRBV15, the J call TRBJ2-4, with 8 bases that match TRBD1. This sequence was found in a human donor in good health. The sample comprised blood. The CDR3 spells CATSRDLMRTGTNIQYF. CDR3 DNA: TGTGCCACCAGCAGAGATCTAATGAGGACAGGGACTAACATTCAGTACTTC.